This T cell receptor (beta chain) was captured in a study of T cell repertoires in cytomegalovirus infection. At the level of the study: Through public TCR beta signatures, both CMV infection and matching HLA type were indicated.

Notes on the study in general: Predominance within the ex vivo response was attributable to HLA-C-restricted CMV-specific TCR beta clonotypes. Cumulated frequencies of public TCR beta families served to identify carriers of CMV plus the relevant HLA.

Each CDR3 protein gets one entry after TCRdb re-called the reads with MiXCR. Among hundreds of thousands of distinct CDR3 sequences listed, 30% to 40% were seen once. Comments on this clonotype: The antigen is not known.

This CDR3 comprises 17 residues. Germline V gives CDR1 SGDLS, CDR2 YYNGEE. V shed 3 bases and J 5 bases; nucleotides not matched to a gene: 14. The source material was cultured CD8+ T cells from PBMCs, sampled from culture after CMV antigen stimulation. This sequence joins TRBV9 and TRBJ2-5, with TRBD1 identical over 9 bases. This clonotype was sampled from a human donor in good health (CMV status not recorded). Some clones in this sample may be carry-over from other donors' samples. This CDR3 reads CASSAWGGTGLRETQYF. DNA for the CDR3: TGTGCCAGCAGCGCCTGGGGCGGGACAGGGCTGCGGGAGACCCAGTACTTC.